Each of the 14 T cell receptor beta chains below was sequenced from the same sample in a study of T cell responses to AZD1222 COVID-19 vaccine. Sequenced by immunoSEQ multiplex PCR; TCRdb stores in-frame clones only, minus some. The sample records 65,000 to 95,000 clones, 70% to 90% being singletons. The input for sequencing was peripheral blood, taken 28 days after the second AZD1222 dose. The receptors originated from an adult who received the AZD1222 COVID-19 vaccine.

The V gene is TRBV7-2, the J gene TRBJ1-3, with no clear D. Germline values: CDR1 SGHTA, CDR2 FQGNSA. This CDR3 contains 16 residues. The V end was cut by 4 bases, the J end by 0 bases, with 13 bases between. CDR3 sequence: CASSSRRGYSGNTIYF. The CDR3 bases are TGTGCCAGCAGCTCAAGACGTGGGTACTCTGGAAACACCATATATTTT.

For the CDR3, the DNA is TGTGCCAGTAGTATAGTCTACTATAGCAATCAGCCCCAGCATTTT. Translating it yields CASSIVYYSNQPQHF. This chain links TRBV19 with TRBJ1-5; D gene uncertain. V lost 1 base to trimming and J lost 0 bases, with 7 bases between them. Germline assignment: CDR1 LNHDA and CDR2 SQIVND (reference sequence). The CDR3 loop spans 15 amino acids.

The V gene is TRBV2, the J gene TRBJ2-1; 8 bases fit TRBD2. CDR3 size: 14 residues. The ends lost 5 bases at V and 7 bases at J; junction bases unmatched: 7. Germline V CDR1 and CDR2: SNHLY, FYNNEI. The DNA of the CDR3 is TGTGCCAGCAGTTTAGGACTAGCTGTAAATGAGCAGTTCTTC. This sequence encodes CASSLGLAVNEQFF.

This clone was observed a single time. The J gene is TRBJ1-2, the V gene TRBV28; D is ambiguous. CDR1 MDHEN and CDR2 SYDVKM come from the germline V gene. Trimming removed 6 bases from V and 7 bases from J, with 9 bases in between. The CDR3 consists of 11 residues. CDR3 DNA sequence: TGTGCCAGCAGCTCGGTGGGTGGCTACACCTTC. Protein sequence: CASSSVGGYTF.

The chain combines TRBV7-2 with TRBJ2-1; D is ambiguous. In germline, CDR1 is SGHTA, CDR2 FQGNSA. The V end was cut by 3 bases, the J end by 13 bases, with 13 bases between. The CDR3 consists of 12 residues. This CDR3 is CASSLTPGDQFF. In DNA form, the CDR3 reads TGTGCCAGCAGCTTGACCCCGGGTGATCAGTTCTTC.

This clone has only a few counts. Other DNA variants within this sample encode the same CDR3. The rearrangement joins TRBV24-1 to TRBJ1-1, with a weak D call TRBD1 (5 bases). Trimming removed 2 bases from V and 1 base from J, with 7 bases in between. In germline, CDR1 is KGHDR, CDR2 SFDVKD. The CDR3 spans 14 residues. CDR3 sequence (DNA): TGTGCCACCAGTGATTCCGGGGGGAACACTGAAGCTTTCTTT. Its protein is CATSDSGGNTEAFF.

The V and J genes are TRBV19 and TRBJ1-2; TRBD1 matches 10 bases. The junction had 13 bases not matched to a gene; V was cut back by 4 bases and J by 8 bases. The CDR3 covers 16 residues. Germline V gene sequence: CDR1 LNHDA, CDR2 SQIVND (reference sequence). The CDR3 bases are TGTGCCAGTAGTACCCTTAGCCTGACAGGGGGCCGAGGCTACACCTTC. Translating gives CASSTLSLTGGRGYTF.

The V and J genes are TRBV27 and TRBJ2-7; D may be TRBD2 (6 bases). Germline V gives CDR1 MNHEY, CDR2 SMNVEV (reference sequence). The CDR3 sequence is 13 residues long. Trimming shortened V by 4 bases and J by 4 bases, and 11 bases separated the two germline ends. The CDR3 here is CASSSGLRYEQYF. The CDR3 DNA reads TGTGCCAGCAGTTCGGGACTCCGATACGAGCAGTACTTC.

V usage is TRBV19 and J usage is TRBJ1-1; 9 nucleotides align to TRBD1. This CDR3 contains 15 residues. CDR1 is LNHDA, CDR2 SQIVND, per germline (reference sequence). The V segment lost 3 bases and the J segment 4 bases; nucleotides outside the gene matches: 6. The CDR3 bases are TGTGCCAGTAGTATTGGGGGACAGGGAGGCACTGAAGCTTTCTTT. Translated, it gives CASSIGGQGGTEAFF. Full variable domain (remainder filled in from reference TRBV19 and TRBJ1-1): DGGITQSPKYLFRKEGQNVTLSCEQNLNHDAMYWYRQDPGQGLRLIYYSQIVNDFQKGDIAEGYSVSREKKESFPLTVTSAQKNPTAFYLCASSIGGQGGTEAFFGQGTRLTVV.

The chain has TRBV2 and TRBJ2-1; 9 nucleotides match TRBD1. The germline V gene has CDR1 SNHLY and CDR2 FYNNEI. V shed 3 bases, J shed 1 base, and the junction held 4 bases outside the gene matches. This CDR3 region has 16 residues. Written as DNA, the CDR3 is TGTGCCAGCAGTGAGGACAGGGGCCCTTCCTACAATGAGCAGTTCTTC. Translated, it gives CASSEDRGPSYNEQFF.

This chain joins TRBV20-1 and TRBJ2-1; TRBD2 might be the D (5 bases). The V end lost 5 bases, the J end lost 10 bases, and 9 bases lay between the germline ends. Germline V gene data show CDR1 as DFQATT and CDR2 as SNEGSKA (reference sequence). The CDR3 covers 10 residues. In DNA form, the CDR3 reads TGCAGTGCTGCCCTAGCCGAGCAGTTCTTC. It encodes CSAALAEQFF.

This chain links TRBV30 with TRBJ2-1, with TRBD2 matching over 8 bases. This CDR3 has 16 residues. Germline loops: CDR1 GTSNPN, CDR2 SVGIG (reference sequence). Losses at the gene ends were 4 bases for V and 5 bases for J; bases not matched to a gene: 13. The CDR3 here is CAWTLVRGGTHNEQFF. Written as DNA, the CDR3 is TGTGCCTGGACTCTCGTTCGGGGGGGCACCCACAATGAGCAGTTCTTC.

The chain has TRBV2 and TRBJ1-1, with a possible D match to TRBD1 (5 bases). The V end was cut by 10 bases, the J end by 0 bases, with 15 bases between. The germline V gene has CDR1 SNHLY and CDR2 FYNNEI. The CDR3 has 14 amino acids. The CDR3 sequence is CATAPGHMNTEAFF. The CDR3 coding sequence is TGTGCCACGGCCCCCGGACATATGAACACTGAAGCTTTCTTT.

The chain recombines TRBV6-5 with TRBJ2-5; tentatively, D is TRBD1 or TRBD2 (5 bases each). V lost 8 bases to trimming and J lost 7 bases, with 11 bases between them. Germline values: CDR1 MNHEY, CDR2 SVGAGI. CDR3 length equals 11 residues. The CDR3 protein is CASGGVRTQYF. In nucleotides, the CDR3 is TGTGCCAGCGGGGGAGTTCGGACCCAGTACTTC.